One sample yielded the 4 T cell receptor beta chains listed below, sequenced in a study of blood T cells in healthy people across ages. The second PCR ran about 6 to 12 cycles with a sample-barcoded 5' primer and J-beta primers. Via MiXCR, TCRdb re-called the 5' RACE reads, giving one row per CDR3 protein. The repertoire consists of over 500,000 distinct CDR3 sequences, with around 52% occurring once and the leading ten covering 13%. Sequencing was carried out using blood. Receptor source: an elderly woman in good health.

Turning to this clonotype: One end of the junction is discordant with germline, which a read error may explain. The chain has TRBV9 and TRBJ2-1; 11 bases map to TRBD2. CDR3 length: 17 amino acids. Germline V gene lookup returns CDR1 SGDLS and CDR2 YYNGEE. CDR3 bases: TGCGCCAGCAGCGTAATAGCGGGGGGGTCTTCTAAGGATGAGCAGTTCTTC. Amino acid sequence: CASSVIAGGSSKDEQFF.

The chain employs TRBV5-6 and TRBJ1-1, with D possibly being TRBD1 (5 bases). Trimming pared 4 bases from V and 9 bases from J, leaving 19 bases between. The CDR3 loop spans 14 amino acids. Germline CDR1 and CDR2: SGHDT and YYEEEE. The CDR3, as DNA: TGTGCCAGCAGCCGAGGGGACCAAGGCTACCAAGCTTTCTTT. Amino acids: CASSRGDQGYQAFF.

In this sample, this clonotype turned up a few times. This rearrangement joins TRBV14 to TRBJ1-1; a weak D match, TRBD1 (5 bases). In germline, CDR1 is SGHDN, CDR2 FVKESK. Trimming took off 3 bases at V and 2 bases at J, with 7 bases between the two ends. This CDR3 is built from 13 residues. CDR3 amino acids: CASSHQGNTEAFF. The CDR3 DNA is TGTGCCAGCAGCCACCAGGGAAACACTGAAGCTTTCTTT.

The rearrangement uses TRBV10-3 and TRBJ2-3; D could derive from TRBD1 or TRBD2 (5 bases each). This CDR3 has 15 residues. Germline loops: CDR1 ENHRY, CDR2 SYGVKD. V was pared by 8 bases and J by 4 bases, with 19 bases between. Written as DNA, the CDR3 is TGTGCCATCGGGGGTCTAGAAAGGGGCCCAGATACGCAGTATTTT. This translates into CAIGGLERGPDTQYF.